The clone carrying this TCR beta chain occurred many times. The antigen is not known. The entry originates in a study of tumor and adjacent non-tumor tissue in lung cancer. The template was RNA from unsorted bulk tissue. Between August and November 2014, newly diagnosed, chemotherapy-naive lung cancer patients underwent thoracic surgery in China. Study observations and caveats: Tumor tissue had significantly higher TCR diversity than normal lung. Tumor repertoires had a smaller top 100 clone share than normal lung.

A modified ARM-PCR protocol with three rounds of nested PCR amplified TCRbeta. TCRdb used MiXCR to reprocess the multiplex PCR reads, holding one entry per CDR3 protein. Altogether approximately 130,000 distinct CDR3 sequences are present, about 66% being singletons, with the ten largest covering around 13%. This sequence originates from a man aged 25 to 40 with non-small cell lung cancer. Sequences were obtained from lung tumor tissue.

The CDR3 nucleotides read TGTGCCAGCAGCCCAGGTTCTAGCGGGGGGCAGGAGACCCAGTACTTC. Amino acids: CASSPGSSGGQETQYF. This chain joins TRBV11-2 and TRBJ2-5; 11 bases map to TRBD2. The V segment lost 5 bases and the J segment 5 bases; nucleotides outside the gene matches: 10. Germline V gives CDR1 SGHAT, CDR2 FQNNGV. The CDR3 has 16 amino acids.